This TCR beta chain was identified during a study of monozygotic twins with inflammatory bowel disease. As regards this clonotype: What it binds is not known.

Template switching appended UMIs that held a 6-nucleotide sample barcode. TCRdb re-called the 5' RACE reads and shows each CDR3 protein once, DNA omitted. The sample includes 350,000 to 550,000 distinct CDR3 sequences. Study outcomes and limitations: Compared with healthy co-twins, IBD patients showed reduced TCRbeta repertoire diversity by inverse Simpson. There were differing immunosuppressive treatments, which may have added variability to patient repertoires. Twin concordance left repertoire similarity unchanged, with limited power a possible explanation for this lack of difference.

CDR3 length equals 13 residues. What was sequenced was blood. The chain recombines TRBV12-3 or TRBV12-4 with TRBJ1-1; the TCRdb D gene call, TRBD1, has no DNA to confirm it. This TCR was sampled from a human donor with ulcerative colitis or Crohn's disease, or a healthy co-twin of an affected twin (not recorded which). The CDR3 protein is CASSPIRGGEAFF.